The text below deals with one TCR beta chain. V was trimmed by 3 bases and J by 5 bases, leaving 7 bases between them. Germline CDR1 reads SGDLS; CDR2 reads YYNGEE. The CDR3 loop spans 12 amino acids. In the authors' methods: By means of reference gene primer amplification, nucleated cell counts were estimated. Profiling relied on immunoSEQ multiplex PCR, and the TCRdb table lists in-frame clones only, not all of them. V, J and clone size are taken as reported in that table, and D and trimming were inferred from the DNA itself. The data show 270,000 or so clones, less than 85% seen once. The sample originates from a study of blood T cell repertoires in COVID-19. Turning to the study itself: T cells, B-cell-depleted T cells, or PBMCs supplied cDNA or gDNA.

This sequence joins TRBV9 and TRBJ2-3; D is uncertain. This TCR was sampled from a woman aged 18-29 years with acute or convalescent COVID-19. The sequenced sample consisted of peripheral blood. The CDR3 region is CASSASGDTQYF. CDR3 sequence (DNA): TGTGCCAGCAGCGCCTCGGGAGATACGCAGTATTTT.